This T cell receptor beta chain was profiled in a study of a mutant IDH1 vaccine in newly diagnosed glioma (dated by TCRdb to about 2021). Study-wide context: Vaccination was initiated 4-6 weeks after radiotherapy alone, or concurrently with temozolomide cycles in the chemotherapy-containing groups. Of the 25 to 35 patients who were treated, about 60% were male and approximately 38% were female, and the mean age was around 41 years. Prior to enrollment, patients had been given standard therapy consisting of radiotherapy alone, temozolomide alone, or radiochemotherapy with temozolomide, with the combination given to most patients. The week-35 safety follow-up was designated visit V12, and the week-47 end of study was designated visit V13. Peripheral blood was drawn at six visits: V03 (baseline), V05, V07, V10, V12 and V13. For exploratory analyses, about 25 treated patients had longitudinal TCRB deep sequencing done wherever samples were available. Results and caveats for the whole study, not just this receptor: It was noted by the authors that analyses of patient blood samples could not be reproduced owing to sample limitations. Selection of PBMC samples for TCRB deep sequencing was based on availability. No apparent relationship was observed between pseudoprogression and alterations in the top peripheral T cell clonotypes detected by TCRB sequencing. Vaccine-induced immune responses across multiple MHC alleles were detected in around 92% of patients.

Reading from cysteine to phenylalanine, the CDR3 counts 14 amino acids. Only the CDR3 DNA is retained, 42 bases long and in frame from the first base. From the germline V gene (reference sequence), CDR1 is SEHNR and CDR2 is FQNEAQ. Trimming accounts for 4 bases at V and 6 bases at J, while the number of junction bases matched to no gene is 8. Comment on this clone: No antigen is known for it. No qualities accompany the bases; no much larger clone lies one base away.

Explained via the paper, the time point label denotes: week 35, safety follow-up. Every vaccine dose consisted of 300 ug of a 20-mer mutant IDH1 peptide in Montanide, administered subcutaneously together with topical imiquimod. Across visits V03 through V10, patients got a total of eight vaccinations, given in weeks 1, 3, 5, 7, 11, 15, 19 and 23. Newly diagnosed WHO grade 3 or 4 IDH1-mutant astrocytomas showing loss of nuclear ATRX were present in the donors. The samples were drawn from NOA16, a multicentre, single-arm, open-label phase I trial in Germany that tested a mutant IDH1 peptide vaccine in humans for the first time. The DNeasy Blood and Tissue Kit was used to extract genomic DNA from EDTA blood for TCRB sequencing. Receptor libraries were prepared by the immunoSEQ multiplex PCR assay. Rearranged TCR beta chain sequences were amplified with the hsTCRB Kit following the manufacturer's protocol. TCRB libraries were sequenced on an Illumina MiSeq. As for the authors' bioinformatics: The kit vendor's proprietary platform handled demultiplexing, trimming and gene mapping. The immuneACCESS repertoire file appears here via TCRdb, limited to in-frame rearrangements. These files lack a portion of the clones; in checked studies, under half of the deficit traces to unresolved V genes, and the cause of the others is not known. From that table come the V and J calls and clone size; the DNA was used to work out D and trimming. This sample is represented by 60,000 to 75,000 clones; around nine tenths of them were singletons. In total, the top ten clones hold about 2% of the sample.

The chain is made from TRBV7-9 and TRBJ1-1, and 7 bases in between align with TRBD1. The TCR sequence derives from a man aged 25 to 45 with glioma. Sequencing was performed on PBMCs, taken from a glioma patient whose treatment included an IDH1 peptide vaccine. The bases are TGTGCCAGCAGCTCCTTGGACAGGAGCGCTGAAGCTTTCTTT. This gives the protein CASSSLDRSAEAFF.